Included here is one TCR beta chain sequence, with context. The clone's antigen remains unknown. Base qualities are missing; no much larger clone stands one base away. For sequencing of the TCRbeta CDR3 region, genomic DNA was extracted from the sorted cells. TCRbeta CDR3 regions were sequenced using the immunoSEQ Assay. As stored in TCRdb, this immuneACCESS dataset retains in-frame rearrangements with V and J assigned. A fraction of the clones does not appear; measured against another copy, unresolved V genes explain less than half of the discrepancy, and the remainder lacks a known reason. The sample table lists approximately 26,000 clones, roughly 87% of them with a count of one. The biggest ten clones account for nearly 15% of the sample. This record comes from a study of OX40 agonist ivuxolimab in advanced cancers. With regard to the full study: Ivuxolimab, which targeted the costimulatory receptor OX40 (CD134), was an agonistic, fully human IgG2 monoclonal antibody. Of the 50 to 55 dose-escalation patients, hepatocellular carcinoma was present in approximately 20, melanoma in around 15, renal cell carcinoma in 9 and head and neck cancer in 9. Patients were allowed to have had prior anti-PD-1, anti-PD-L1 or anti-CTLA-4 therapy, and approximately 39% of the dose-escalation patients had been treated with checkpoint inhibitors. In the dose-escalation cohort, more than 80% of patients were male, and the mean age was roughly 60 years with a range of roughly 20 to 79. The monotherapy dose-escalation portion (N of about 49 patients) of the phase I ivuxolimab trial is reported in the paper. Intravenous ivuxolimab was administered to patients every 2 weeks at six dose levels: 0.01, 0.1, 0.3, 1.5, 3 and 10 mg/kg. Peripheral TCRbeta sequencing aimed to test whether ivuxolimab altered TCR sequence diversity and caused clonal T-cell expansion. Partial responses occurred in three dose-escalation patients: two with cutaneous melanoma and one with hepatocellular carcinoma. General study outcomes and caveats: Low levels of normalized T-cell clonal expansion were also shown by some nonresponding patients. On average, CD8+ T cells showed more expanded clones than CD4+ T cells after ivuxolimab. Which antigens the clonally expanded peripheral T cells were specific for was not determined. Partial responders in the 0.1-3.0 mg/kg groups had among the lowest normalized peripheral clonal expansion, especially among CD8+ T cells. Clonal expansion of both CD4+ and CD8+ blood T cells was observed from baseline to week 6 at doses 0.1 to 3.0 mg/kg.

The trial excluded patients who had a history of autoimmune disease or were on systemic immunosuppression. Peripheral blood for TCR sequencing was drawn from every dose cohort at baseline, at cycle 4 day 1 and at cycle 7 day 1. Samples were obtained from an open-label, multicenter, first-in-human phase I dose-escalation trial of ivuxolimab. Adults with locally advanced or metastatic head and neck squamous cell, hepatocellular, melanoma or renal cell carcinoma were enrolled in the trial. Before TCR sequencing, CD4+ and CD8+ T cells were separately sorted from peripheral blood. The junction shows trimming of 7 bases on V and 3 bases on J, and the gene matches do not reach 11 bases of it. From its cysteine to its phenylalanine, the CDR3 spans 15 amino acids. Just the 45-base CDR3 DNA is kept, in frame starting at base 1. Looking up the germline V gene yields CDR1 MNHEY and CDR2 SVGAGI.

The sequence was obtained from an adult with an advanced solid tumor such as melanoma, head and neck, liver or kidney cancer. The source material was CD4+ or CD8+ T cells sorted from blood, sampled in a trial of the OX40 agonist ivuxolimab. The chain is assembled from TRBV6-5 and TRBJ2-7; 8 central bases correspond to TRBD1. The nucleotide sequence reads TGTGCCAGCAACCCCACAGGGGGTGCCCGCTACGAGCAGTACTTC. The resulting protein is CASNPTGGARYEQYF.